The clone carrying this T cell receptor beta chain occurred many times. Its antigen remains unknown. The library was built from roughly 400 ng RNA with molecular barcoded adaptors for alpha/delta and beta/gamma chains. Each CDR3 protein gets one entry after TCRdb re-called the reads with MiXCR. The sample includes about 35,000 distinct CDR3 sequences, roughly an eighth of them seen just once. This sample is part of a study of read filtering for tumor transcriptome and immune sequencing. Study as a whole: IR-seq gave about 4.05 to 11 million TCR reads per sample; RNA-seq gave about 80 to 1273. Whole-study findings and limits: Dropping single-read clonotypes raised IR-seq and RNA-seq shared-clonotype correlation.

Trimming removed 0 bases from V and 2 bases from J; junction bases left unmatched: 1. The CDR3 totals 15 residues. Germline V lookup: CDR1 MNHNS, CDR2 SASEGT. Sequencing was carried out using a population of CD138-negative cells sorted from bone marrow. The chain links TRBV6-1 to TRBJ2-1; TRBD1 aligns across 7 bases. The origin of this receptor is a donor at least 40 years old with multiple myeloma. CDR3 residues: CASSEAGTAYNEQFF. The DNA for the CDR3 is TGTGCCAGCAGTGAAGCCGGGACAGCCTACAATGAGCAGTTCTTC.